These 20 T cell receptor beta chains share one sample of origin, sequenced in a study of cytomegalovirus exposure and HLA in healthy donors (dated by TCRdb to 2016 to 2017). Preparation of the library involved the immunoSEQ multiplex PCR assay. A mixture of 60 forward primers for TCR Vbeta segments and 13 reverse primers for TCR Jbeta segments was used in the multiplex PCR. TCRdb obtained this table from immuneACCESS and retained in-frame rearrangements with V and J assigned. These tables miss some clones; where compared with another copy, unresolved V genes account for less than half of the shortfall, and the remainder is unexplained. The sample's clone listing holds around 190,000 clones. About 0.9% of the sample comes from the top ten. The specimen was PBMCs. The receptors were gathered from a woman in her twenties or thirties in good health and CMV-seropositive.

The V gene is TRBV7-2, the J gene TRBJ2-3; D might be TRBD2 (6 bases). The V gene's germline CDR1 is SGHTA and CDR2 FQGNSA. This CDR3 has 16 residues. Trimming shortened V by 5 bases and J by 0 bases, and 15 bases separated the two germline ends. The CDR3 loop is CASSTDLAASTDTQYF. For the CDR3, the DNA is TGTGCCAGCAGCACCGACTTAGCGGCTAGCACAGATACGCAGTATTTT.

The chain uses TRBV5-1 and TRBJ1-2; no clear D gene. V lost 0 bases and J 4 bases, leaving 13 bases between the germline ends. From germline, CDR1 is SGHRS and CDR2 YFSETQ. CDR3 length: 15 residues. CDR3 sequence: CASSLAAGLSYGYTF. The CDR3 nucleotides are TGCGCCAGCAGCTTGGCCGCGGGTTTAAGCTATGGCTACACCTTC.

The V call is TRBV10-1, the J call TRBJ2-1; 8 bases line up with TRBD2. The CDR3 totals 14 residues. Germline-derived CDR1 and CDR2 are WNHNN and SYGVQD (reference sequence). Germline trimming cut 5 bases from V and 9 bases from J; bases unmatched to any gene: 9. The DNA of the CDR3 is TGCGCCAGCAGTAGCGGGAGCGTCTCCCCTGAGCAGTTCTTC. Translated: CASSSGSVSPEQFF.

The rearrangement joins TRBV7-7 to TRBJ1-4; no clear D. V lost 2 bases and J lost 4, with 8 bases in between. The CDR3 is made up of 14 amino acids. Germline V gives CDR1 SSHAT, CDR2 FNYEAQ (reference sequence). The CDR3 sequence: CASSLSEFNEKLFF. The CDR3, as DNA: TGTGCCAGCAGCTTATCCGAGTTTAATGAAAAACTGTTTTTT.

In DNA, the CDR3 is TGCGCCAGCAGCTTGGAGTTTTGGGGGGTAATTAGGAACACTGAAGCTTTCTTT. It encodes CASSLEFWGVIRNTEAFF. This sequence joins TRBV5-1 and TRBJ1-1, with D perhaps TRBD1 (5 bases). Germline V CDR1 and CDR2: SGHRS, YFSETQ. Trimming took off 0 bases at V and 1 base at J, with 19 bases between the two ends. There are 18 residues in the CDR3.

The V gene is TRBV18, the J gene TRBJ1-1, with D possibly TRBD1 on 6 matching bases. CDR3 length: 14 amino acids. Per germline, CDR1 KGHSH and CDR2 LQKENI. V lost 0 bases to trimming and J lost 4 bases, with 9 bases between them. The CDR3 bases are TGTGCCAGCTCACCACCACAGGGTCCCACTGAAGCTTTCTTT. Translation gives CASSPPQGPTEAFF.

The chain employs TRBV29-1 and TRBJ2-7, with 9 bases identical to TRBD1. Germline assignment: CDR1 SQVTM and CDR2 ANQGSEA. With 4 bases clipped from V and 2 bases from J, the junction kept 9 bases outside the gene matches. The CDR3 contains 15 residues. The CDR3 spells CSVGRLDRGTYEQYF. For the CDR3, the DNA is TGCAGCGTTGGTCGATTGGACAGGGGAACCTACGAGCAGTACTTC.

The rearrangement uses TRBV19 and TRBJ1-3; no definite D call. Trimming removed 11 bases from V and 0 bases from J, with 20 bases in between. CDR3 length equals 16 residues. Germline CDR1 LNHDA, CDR2 SQIVND (reference sequence). The CDR3 spells CAPNPTPGSSGNTIYF. CDR3 in DNA: TGTGCCCCCAACCCCACCCCCGGGAGCTCTGGAAACACCATATATTTT.

V is TRBV2 and J is TRBJ2-2; 7 bases fit TRBD2. V gave up 6 bases and J gave up 2 bases; unmatched junction bases: 6. Germline CDR1 is SNHLY and CDR2 is FYNNEI. The CDR3 totals 15 residues. For the CDR3, the DNA is TGTGCCAGCAGCTCCCCGGGGGGAAACACCGGGGAGCTGTTTTTT. It codes for CASSSPGGNTGELFF.

The gene calls are TRBV11-2 and TRBJ1-1; 10 nucleotides line up with TRBD1. V lost 1 base and J lost 6; bases outside the gene matches: 8. Germline V CDR1 and CDR2: SGHAT, FQNNGV. This CDR3 comprises 16 residues. CDR3 in amino acids: CASSLARGQGGSEAFF. For the CDR3, the DNA is TGTGCCAGCAGCTTAGCGCGCGGACAGGGGGGATCTGAAGCTTTCTTT.

The gene calls are TRBV2 and TRBJ2-5; the match to TRBD2 covers 7 bases. V shed 6 bases and J 5 bases; nucleotides not matched to a gene: 9. Germline V gives CDR1 SNHLY, CDR2 FYNNEI. CDR3 length equals 14 residues. Here the CDR3 reads CASRGPGGWETQYF. In DNA form, the CDR3 reads TGTGCCAGCAGAGGGCCGGGGGGATGGGAGACCCAGTACTTC. Using reference TRBV2 and TRBJ2-5 for the parts outside the CDR3, the full variable domain is EPEVTQTPSHQVTQMGQEVILRCVPISNHLYFYWYRQILGQKVEFLVSFYNNEISEKSEIFDDQFSVERPDGSNFTLKIRSTKLEDSAMYFCASRGPGGWETQYFGPGTRLLVL.

The chain couples TRBV19 to TRBJ2-7; the D gene is possibly TRBD2 (5 bases). V lost 5 bases and J lost 3, with 11 bases in between. CDR1 and CDR2 from the germline V gene are LNHDA and SQIVND (reference sequence). This CDR3 has 13 amino acids. For the CDR3, the DNA is TGTGCCAGTAGTCCCGGGGTGGGCTACGAGCAGTACTTC. Translation: CASSPGVGYEQYF.

The chain links TRBV5-1 to TRBJ2-3; D gene uncertain. Trimming took 1 base from V and 6 from J, leaving 12 bases between them. The CDR3 runs to 14 residues. Germline V gene sequence: CDR1 SGHRS, CDR2 YFSETQ. The CDR3: CASSLRLERDTQYF. DNA of the CDR3: TGCGCCAGCAGCTTGAGACTCGAACGGGATACGCAGTATTTT.

The chain carries TRBV9 and TRBJ1-3, with 9 bases that match TRBD1. The J segment lost 0 bases and the V segment lost 4 bases, leaving 11 bases of the junction unmatched. The CDR3 loop spans 18 amino acids. The V gene's germline CDR1 is SGDLS and CDR2 YYNGEE. The CDR3, as DNA: TGTGCCAGCAGCCCGACAGGGACAGGGCACCTCTCTGGAAACACCATATATTTT. Translated, it gives CASSPTGTGHLSGNTIYF.

The chain has TRBV7-7 and TRBJ2-2; D gene unclear. This CDR3 spans 13 amino acids. Per the germline V gene, CDR1 is SSHAT and CDR2 is FNYEAQ (reference sequence). Trimming cost V 5 bases and J 6 bases, with 10 bases left between them. CDR3 residues: CASSPHGAGELFF. Written as DNA, the CDR3 is TGTGCCAGCAGCCCCCACGGAGCCGGGGAGCTGTTTTTT.

The V call is TRBV7-9, the J call TRBJ1-1, with D possibly TRBD1 on 5 matching bases. V lost 11 bases to trimming and J lost 1 base, with 20 bases between them. This CDR3 comprises 15 residues. CDR1 and CDR2 from the germline V gene are SEHNR and FQNEAQ (reference sequence). The CDR3 loop reads CALKAGPIGNTEAFF. The CDR3 bases are TGTGCCCTCAAGGCAGGGCCCATCGGGAACACTGAAGCTTTCTTT.

J is TRBJ2-5 and V is TRBV6-5, with D perhaps TRBD2 (5 bases). The tail of the sequence fits TRBJ2-7 better, so the J call may be wrong. This CDR3 contains 14 residues. Germline V lookup: CDR1 MNHEY, CDR2 SVGAGI. In nucleotides, the CDR3 is TGTGCCAGCAGTTACTCCCCAGCGAGGGTCGAGCAGTACTTC. It specifies CASSYSPARVEQYF.

V is TRBV6-5 and J is TRBJ2-5; D possibly corresponds to TRBD2 (6 bases). Between the trimmed V and J ends, which lost 1 base and 1 base, there was a span of 10 bases. Germline V lookup: CDR1 MNHEY, CDR2 SVGAGI. The length of the CDR3 is 15 residues. Here the CDR3 DNA reads TGTGCCAGCAGTTACTTTAGACTAGGCCAAGAGACCCAGTACTTC. Translated, it gives CASSYFRLGQETQYF.

The gene calls are TRBV7-9 and TRBJ2-7; 10 nucleotides align to TRBD2. In germline, CDR1 is SEHNR, CDR2 FQNEAQ (reference sequence). The ends lost 5 bases at V and 4 bases at J; junction bases unmatched: 8. This CDR3 is built from 15 residues. CDR3 sequence reads: CASSPQREGPYEQYF. The DNA of the CDR3 is TGTGCCAGCAGCCCCCAGCGGGAGGGCCCTTACGAGCAGTACTTC.

The gene calls are TRBV6-5 and TRBJ1-2, with unresolved D. The V gene lost 0 bases and the J gene lost 3 bases, with 14 bases spanning the gap. The CDR3 runs 16 residues. CDR1 is MNHEY, CDR2 SVGAGI, per germline. As DNA, the CDR3 is TGTGCCAGCAGTTACTCGTATCGCAGTTTATACTATGGCTACACCTTC. Translating gives CASSYSYRSLYYGYTF.